These T cell receptor beta chains were read from a single sample in a study of cytomegalovirus exposure and HLA in healthy donors. Sequencing used immunoSEQ multiplex PCR; TCRdb keeps in-frame clones, though not all of them. Of about 210,000 clones in the sample, around 80% were seen once. Sequencing was done on a sample of PBMCs. These receptor sequences come from a boy between 5 and 17 years old in good health and CMV-seronegative. CDR3s include the opening cysteine and the closing phenylalanine or tryptophan. D genes are given only for firm matches. Clone size is not always given. Where it is, it says once, few, many or a class for expanded clones.

CASSLGTGGAGTDTQYF | TGTGCCAGCTCACTCGGGACAGGGGGAGCGGGCACAGATACGCAGTATTTT | TRBV18 | - | TRBJ2-3 | TRBD1
CASSSPWDSSNTGELFF | TGTGCCAGCAGCTCCCCCTGGGACAGCTCGAACACCGGGGAGCTGTTTTTT | TRBV11-3 | once | TRBJ2-2 | TRBD1
CASSARDRGRVNIQYF | TGTGCCAGCAGCGCCCGGGACAGGGGGCGGGTAAACATTCAGTACTTC | TRBV21-1 | once | TRBJ2-4 | -
CASSHGVTGERYGYPF | TGTGCCAGCAGCCACGGGGTCACAGGGGAAAGGTATGGCTACCCCTTC | TRBV4-2 | - | TRBJ1-2 | TRBD1
CASSTSSGSPLHF | TGTGCCAGCAGTACATCATCGGGTTCACCCCTCCACTTT | TRBV6-5 | - | TRBJ1-6 | -
CASRDREVTEAFF | TGTGCCAGTCGGGACAGGGAGGTGACTGAAGCTTTCTTT | TRBV7-9 | few | TRBJ1-1 | TRBD1
CASSRGLAGRGSYNEQFF | TGTGCCAGCAGTAGAGGACTAGCGGGACGGGGCTCCTACAATGAGCAGTTCTTC | TRBV27 | once | TRBJ2-1 | TRBD2
CASSLIRSQPQHF | TGTGCCAGCAGCTTAATTAGGAGTCAGCCCCAGCATTTT | TRBV7-2 | - | TRBJ1-5 | -
CASSSGVQGLSGNTIYF | TGTGCCAGCAGCTCCGGCGTCCAGGGGCTGTCTGGAAACACCATATATTTT | TRBV9 | - | TRBJ1-3 | -
CSATGNYGYTF | TGCAGCGCGACGGGGAACTATGGCTACACCTTC | TRBV29-1 | once | TRBJ1-2 | -
CASSQGSGSSYEQYF | TGTGCCAGCAGCCAAGGGAGCGGGAGCTCCTACGAGCAGTACTTC | TRBV4-2 | - | TRBJ2-7 | TRBD2
CASAAGAGVLYNEQFF | TGTGCCAGCGCCGCGGGAGCAGGAGTACTCTACAATGAGCAGTTCTTC | TRBV5-4 | - | TRBJ2-1 | TRBD2
CATSRDKAGRETQYF | TGTGCCACCAGCAGAGATAAAGCAGGGCGGGAGACCCAGTACTTC | TRBV15 | - | TRBJ2-5 | -
CASSLGAGGLVEAFF | TGTGCCAGCAGCCTCGGGGCAGGGGGCTTAGTTGAAGCTTTCTTT | TRBV9 | - | TRBJ1-1 | TRBD1
CASSQTGTDTQYF | TGCGCCAGCAGCCAAACAGGGACAGATACGCAGTATTTT | TRBV4-1 | - | TRBJ2-3 | -
CASSHGHLGETQYF | TGCGCCAGCAGCCACGGACATTTAGGAGAGACCCAGTACTTC | TRBV5-1 | - | TRBJ2-5 | -
CASSLWLAETSYEQYF | TGTGCCAGCAGTTTATGGCTAGCGGAGACCTCCTACGAGCAGTACTTC | TRBV27 | - | TRBJ2-7 | TRBD2
CAAEGGASRGEQYF | TGTGCCGCAGAGGGCGGGGCCTCGAGAGGGGAGCAGTACTTC | TRBV30 | - | TRBJ2-7 | -
CATSRERFRGQNNEQFF | TGTGCCACCAGCAGAGAAAGGTTCAGGGGGCAAAACAATGAGCAGTTCTTC | TRBV15 | once | TRBJ2-1 | TRBD1
CASSELKNTIYF | TGTGCCAGCAGTGAACTTAAAAACACCATATATTTT | TRBV6-1 | - | TRBJ1-3 | -
CASSPPGLAGIPYEQYF | TGTGCCAGCAGTCCACCCGGACTAGCGGGGATACCCTACGAGCAGTACTTC | TRBV2 | - | TRBJ2-7 | TRBD2
CSVRTGGAEAFF | TGCAGCGTTCGGACAGGGGGGGCTGAAGCTTTCTTT | TRBV29-1 | - | TRBJ1-1 | TRBD1
CATTKGGRDSEQYF | TGCGCCACCACCAAGGGCGGGAGGGACTCCGAGCAGTACTTC | TRBV5-1 | once | TRBJ2-7 | TRBD2
CASSGWTSGGANTQYF | TGTGCCAGCAGCGGGTGGACTAGCGGGGGGGCGAATACGCAGTATTTT | TRBV2 | - | TRBJ2-3 | TRBD2
CASRQNGQGYTEAFF | TGTGCCAGCAGGCAGAACGGACAGGGCTACACTGAAGCTTTCTTT | TRBV25-1 | - | TRBJ1-1 | TRBD1
CASSPPGLAVLYEQYF | TGTGCCAGCAGCCCTCCGGGACTAGCGGTTCTCTACGAGCAGTACTTC | TRBV5-4 | once | TRBJ2-7 | TRBD2
CASSLGGQGSGYTF | TGTGCCAGCAGCTTGGGGGGGCAGGGGAGTGGCTACACCTTC | TRBV5-5 | - | TRBJ1-2 | -
CALRLAGSNEQFF | TGTGCCCTCCGACTAGCGGGGAGCAATGAGCAGTTCTTC | TRBV10-3 | - | TRBJ2-1 | TRBD2
CATPTGVLGTDTQYF | TGCGCCACCCCGACAGGGGTCCTGGGCACAGATACGCAGTATTTT | TRBV5-1 | - | TRBJ2-3 | TRBD1
CASSLGNSGLAGEQYF | TGTGCCAGCAGCTTAGGCAATTCCGGACTAGCGGGCGAGCAGTACTTC | TRBV7-7 | - | TRBJ2-7 | TRBD2